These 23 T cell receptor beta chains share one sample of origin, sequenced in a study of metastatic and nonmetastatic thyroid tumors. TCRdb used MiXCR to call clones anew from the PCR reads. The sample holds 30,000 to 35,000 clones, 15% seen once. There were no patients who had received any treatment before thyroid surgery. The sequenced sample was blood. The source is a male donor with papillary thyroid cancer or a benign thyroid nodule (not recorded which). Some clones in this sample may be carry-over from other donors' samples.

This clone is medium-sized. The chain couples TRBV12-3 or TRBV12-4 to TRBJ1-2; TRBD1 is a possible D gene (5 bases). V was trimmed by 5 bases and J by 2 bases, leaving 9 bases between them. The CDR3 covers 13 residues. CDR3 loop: CASSPQGNYGYTF. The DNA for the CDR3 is TGTGCCAGCAGTCCGCAGGGAAACTATGGCTACACCTTC.

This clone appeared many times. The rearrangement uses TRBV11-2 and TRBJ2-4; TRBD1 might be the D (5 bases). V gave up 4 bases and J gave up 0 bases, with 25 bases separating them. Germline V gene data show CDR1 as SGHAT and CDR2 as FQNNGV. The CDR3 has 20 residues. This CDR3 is CASSSQMTKRGKLAKNIQYF. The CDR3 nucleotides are TGTGCCAGCAGCTCCCAGATGACAAAAAGGGGTAAACTAGCCAAAAACATTCAGTACTTC.

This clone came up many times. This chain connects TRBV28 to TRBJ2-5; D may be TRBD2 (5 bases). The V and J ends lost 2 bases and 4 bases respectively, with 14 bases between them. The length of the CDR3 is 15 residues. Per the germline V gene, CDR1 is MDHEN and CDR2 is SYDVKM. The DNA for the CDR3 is TGTGCCAGCAGTTTAGCCCGGGGTAATCGAGAGACCCAGTACTTC. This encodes CASSLARGNRETQYF.

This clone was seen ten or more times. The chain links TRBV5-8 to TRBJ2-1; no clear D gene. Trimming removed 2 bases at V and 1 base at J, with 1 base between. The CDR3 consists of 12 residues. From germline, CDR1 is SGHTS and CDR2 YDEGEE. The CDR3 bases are TGTGCCAGCAGCTTTTCCTACAATGAGCAGTTCTTC. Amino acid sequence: CASSFSYNEQFF. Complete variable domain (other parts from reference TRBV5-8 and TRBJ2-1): EAGVTQSPTHLIKTRGQQATLRCSPISGHTSVYWYQQALGLGLQFLLWYDEGEERNRGNFPPRFSGRQFPNYSSELNVNALELEDSALYLCASSFSYNEQFFGPGTRLTVL.

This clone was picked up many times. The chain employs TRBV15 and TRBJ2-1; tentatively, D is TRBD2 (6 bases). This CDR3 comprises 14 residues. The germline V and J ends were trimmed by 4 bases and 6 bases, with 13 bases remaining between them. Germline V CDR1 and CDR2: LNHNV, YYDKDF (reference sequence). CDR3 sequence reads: CATSKQDYLNEQFF. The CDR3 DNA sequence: TGTGCCACCAGCAAGCAGGACTACCTCAATGAGCAGTTCTTC.

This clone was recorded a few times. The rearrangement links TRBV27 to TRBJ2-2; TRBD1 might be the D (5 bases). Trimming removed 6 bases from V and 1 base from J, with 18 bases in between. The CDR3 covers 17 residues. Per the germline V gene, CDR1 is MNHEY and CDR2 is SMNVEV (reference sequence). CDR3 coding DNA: TGTGCCAGCAGCAGAGGACATGGGTTGAAGAACACCGGGGAGCTGTTTTTT. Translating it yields CASSRGHGLKNTGELFF.

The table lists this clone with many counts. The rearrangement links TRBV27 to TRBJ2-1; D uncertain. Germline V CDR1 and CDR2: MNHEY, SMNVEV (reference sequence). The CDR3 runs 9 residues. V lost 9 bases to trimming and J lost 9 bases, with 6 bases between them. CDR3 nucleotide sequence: TGTGCCAGTGGAGTTGAGCAGTTCTTC. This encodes CASGVEQFF.

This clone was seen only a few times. DNA of the CDR3: TGTGCCAGCAGTGAAAGTAATGAGCAGTTCTTC. Residues: CASSESNEQFF. The chain employs TRBV6-1 and TRBJ2-1; D remains ambiguous. CDR1 MNHNS and CDR2 SASEGT come from the germline V gene. V shed 2 bases and J shed 7 bases, with 3 bases lying between them. This CDR3 has 11 amino acids.

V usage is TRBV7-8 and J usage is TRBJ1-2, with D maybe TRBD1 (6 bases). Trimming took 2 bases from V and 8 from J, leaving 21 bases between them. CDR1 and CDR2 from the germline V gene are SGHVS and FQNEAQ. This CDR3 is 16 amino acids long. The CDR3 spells CASSLPGAQWAGGYTF. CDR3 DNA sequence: TGTGCCAGCAGCTTACCGGGGGCACAGTGGGCGGGGGGCTACACCTTC.

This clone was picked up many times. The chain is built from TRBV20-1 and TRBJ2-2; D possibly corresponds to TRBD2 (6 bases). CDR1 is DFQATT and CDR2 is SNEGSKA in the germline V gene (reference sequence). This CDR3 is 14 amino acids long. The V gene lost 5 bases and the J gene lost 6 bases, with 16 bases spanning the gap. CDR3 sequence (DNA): TGCAGTGCTGATCCCGGGACTCGCCCCGGGGAGCTGTTTTTT. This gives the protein CSADPGTRPGELFF.

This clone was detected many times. Written as DNA, the CDR3 is TGTGCCACCAGTGATTCCCAGGGGACGAGGACCGGGGAGCTGTTTTTT. Translated, it gives CATSDSQGTRTGELFF. The genes are TRBV24-1 and TRBJ2-2, with TRBD1 as a possible D gene (6 bases). Trimming took off 2 bases at V and 5 bases at J, with 14 bases between the two ends. CDR3 length: 16 residues. Germline V gives CDR1 KGHDR, CDR2 SFDVKD.

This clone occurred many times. The CDR3 DNA reads as TGCGCCAGCAGCTTGGGGGACAGGTGGTCTGAGCAGTTCTTC. Translation gives CASSLGDRWSEQFF. The chain carries TRBV5-1 and TRBJ2-1; 8 nucleotides match TRBD1. The CDR3 consists of 14 residues. V lost 0 bases, J lost 9 bases, and 5 bases stayed unmatched. In germline, CDR1 is SGHRS, CDR2 YFSETQ.

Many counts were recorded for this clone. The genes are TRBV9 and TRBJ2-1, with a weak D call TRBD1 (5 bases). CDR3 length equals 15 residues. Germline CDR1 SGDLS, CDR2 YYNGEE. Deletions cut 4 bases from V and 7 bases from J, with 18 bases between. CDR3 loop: CASSTDSQDWNEQFF. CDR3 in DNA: TGTGCCAGCAGCACCGACAGTCAAGATTGGAATGAGCAGTTCTTC.

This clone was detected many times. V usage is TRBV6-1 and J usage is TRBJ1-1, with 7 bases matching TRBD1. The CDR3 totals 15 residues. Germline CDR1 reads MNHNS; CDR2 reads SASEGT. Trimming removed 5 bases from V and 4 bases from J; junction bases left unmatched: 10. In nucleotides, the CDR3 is TGTGCCAGCAGTCCACTACAGGGGTTGGCCACTGAAGCTTTCTTT. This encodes CASSPLQGLATEAFF.

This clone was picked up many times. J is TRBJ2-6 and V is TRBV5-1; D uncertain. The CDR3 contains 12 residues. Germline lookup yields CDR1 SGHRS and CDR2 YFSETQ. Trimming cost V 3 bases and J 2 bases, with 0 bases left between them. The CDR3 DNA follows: TGCGCCAGCAGCTCTGGGGCCAACGTCCTGACTTTC. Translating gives CASSSGANVLTF.

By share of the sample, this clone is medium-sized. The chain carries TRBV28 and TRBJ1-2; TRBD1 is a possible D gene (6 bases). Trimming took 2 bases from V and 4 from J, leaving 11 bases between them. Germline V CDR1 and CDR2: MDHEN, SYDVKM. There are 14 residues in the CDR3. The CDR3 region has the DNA TGTGCCAGCAGTTTAGGACAGACTGTCTATGGCTACACCTTC. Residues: CASSLGQTVYGYTF.

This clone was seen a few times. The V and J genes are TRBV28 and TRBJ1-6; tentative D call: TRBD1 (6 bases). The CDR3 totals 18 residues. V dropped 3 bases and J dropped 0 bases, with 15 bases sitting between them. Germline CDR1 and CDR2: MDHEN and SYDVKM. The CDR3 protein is CASSFGDNRSSYNSPLHF. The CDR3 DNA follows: TGTGCCAGCAGTTTTGGGGACAATAGGAGCTCCTATAATTCACCCCTCCACTTT.

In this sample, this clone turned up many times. DNA for the CDR3: TGTGCCAGCTCACCCGACACAGATACGCAGTATTTT. Translating it yields CASSPDTDTQYF. The V gene is TRBV18, the J gene TRBJ2-3; D gene uncertain. CDR1 is KGHSH and CDR2 is LQKENI in the germline V gene. Trimming took 3 bases from V and 2 from J, leaving 3 bases between them. This CDR3 has 12 amino acids.

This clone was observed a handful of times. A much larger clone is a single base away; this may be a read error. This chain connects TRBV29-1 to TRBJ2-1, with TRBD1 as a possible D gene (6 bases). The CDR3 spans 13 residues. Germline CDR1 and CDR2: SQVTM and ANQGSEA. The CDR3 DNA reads TGCAGAGTTGAAGATGACAGGCGCAATGAGCAGTTCTTC. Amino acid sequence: CRVEDDRRNEQFF.

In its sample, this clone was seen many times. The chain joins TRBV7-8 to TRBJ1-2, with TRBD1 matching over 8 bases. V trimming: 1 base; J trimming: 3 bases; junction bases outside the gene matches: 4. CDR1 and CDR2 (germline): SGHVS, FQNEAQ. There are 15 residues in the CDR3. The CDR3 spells CASSLGGTGHYGYTF. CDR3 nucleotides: TGTGCCAGCAGCTTAGGCGGGACAGGACACTATGGCTACACCTTC.

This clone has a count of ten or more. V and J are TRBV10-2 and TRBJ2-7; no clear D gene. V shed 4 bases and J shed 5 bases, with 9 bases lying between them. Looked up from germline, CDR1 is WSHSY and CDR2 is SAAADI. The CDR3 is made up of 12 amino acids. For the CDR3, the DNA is TGCGCCAGCAGTGGAGCAGGCGACGAGCAGTACTTC. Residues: CASSGAGDEQYF.

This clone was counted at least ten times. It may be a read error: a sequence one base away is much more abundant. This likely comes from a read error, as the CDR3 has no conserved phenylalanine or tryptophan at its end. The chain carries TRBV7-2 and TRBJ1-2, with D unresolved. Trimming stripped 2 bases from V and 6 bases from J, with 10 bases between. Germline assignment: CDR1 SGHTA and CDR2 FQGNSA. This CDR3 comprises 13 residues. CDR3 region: CASSLQLSDGYTL. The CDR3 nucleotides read TGTGCCAGCAGCTTACAACTTTCAGATGGCTACACCCTC.

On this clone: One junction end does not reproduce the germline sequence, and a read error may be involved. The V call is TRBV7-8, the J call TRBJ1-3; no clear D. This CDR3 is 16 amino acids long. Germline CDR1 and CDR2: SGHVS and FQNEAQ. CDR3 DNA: TGTGCCAGCAGGACTACTGCCGGGATCTCTGGAAACAACATATATTTT. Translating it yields CASRTTAGISGNNIYF.